This T cell receptor (beta chain) was observed in a study of blood T cell repertoires in COVID-19. Across the whole study: Samples of COVID-19 (acute and convalescent) were obtained from the United States, Italy and Spain. T cells, B-cell-depleted T cells, or PBMCs supplied cDNA or gDNA.

In the original analysis: Reference gene primer amplification yielded estimated nucleated cell counts. The data were produced by immunoSEQ multiplex PCR, yet TCRdb's version contains in-frame clones alone and is incomplete. The V and J calls and clone size come from that table; D and trimming were worked out from the DNA. The repertoire has roughly 310,000 clones, roughly 90% of them found once; the top ten carry 4%. This CDR3 contains 16 residues. J was trimmed by 4 bases and V by 1 base; bases with no gene match: 5. Germline V gene data show CDR1 as SGHRS and CDR2 as YFSETQ. This chain links TRBV5-1 with TRBJ1-1; 12 bases map to TRBD1. The sample taken for sequencing was peripheral blood. The TCR comes from a woman in her fifties or sixties with active or convalescent COVID-19. In nucleotides, the CDR3 is TGCGCCAGCAGCTTGTTAGGGGGACAGGGGGCCACTGAAGCTTTCTTT. Translating it yields CASSLLGGQGATEAFF.